These T cell receptor beta chains were read from a single sample in a study of blood T cell repertoires in COVID-19. Some clones are missing from TCRdb's copy, which holds only in-frame ones; the method was immunoSEQ multiplex PCR. The table has 130,000 or so clones, 60% to 80% seen once; the top ten hold 7.9%. The sequencing sample was made of peripheral blood. The source is a human donor in a cohort sampled during active COVID-19. The CDR3 runs from the conserved cysteine through the conserved F or W. A D gene is named only where the DNA matches it firmly. Clone size is stated in some rows and not others, as once, few, many or a class when expanded.

cdr3_aa	cdr3_nt	v_call	j_call	d_call	clone_size
CASRRGQGSEQYF	TGTGCCAGCAGACGGGGACAGGGAAGCGAGCAGTACTTC	TRBV6-5	TRBJ2-7	TRBD1	once
CASSLGQGRNEKLFF	TGTGCCAGCAGCTTGGGACAGGGGAGGAATGAAAAACTGTTTTTT	TRBV11-3	TRBJ1-4	TRBD1	NA
CASSIPGTSGARADTQYF	TGTGCCAGTAGTATCCCCGGGACTAGCGGGGCACGGGCAGATACGCAGTATTTT	TRBV19	TRBJ2-3	TRBD2	NA
CASSQGGAGTNSYEQYF	TGTGCCAGCAGCCAAGGGGGGGCCGGGACTAACTCCTACGAGCAGTACTTC	TRBV4-2	TRBJ2-7	NA	NA
CASSLAGHRDHEQYF	TGTGCCAGCAGCTTAGCGGGGCACAGGGATCACGAGCAGTACTTC	TRBV11-3	TRBJ2-7	NA	NA
CASSYSSNSNQPQHF	TGTGCCAGCAGTTACTCCAGTAATAGCAATCAGCCCCAGCATTTT	TRBV6-5	TRBJ1-5	NA	NA
CAWSVDRGWGEQYF	TGTGCCTGGAGTGTGGACAGGGGGTGGGGTGAGCAGTACTTC	TRBV30	TRBJ2-7	TRBD1	NA
CASAASGSWEQYF	TGCGCCAGCGCAGCTAGCGGGAGCTGGGAGCAGTACTTC	TRBV10-1	TRBJ2-7	TRBD2	once
CASSPSGQGFYEQYF	TGCGCCAGCAGTCCGTCGGGACAGGGCTTCTACGAGCAGTACTTC	TRBV4-1	TRBJ2-7	TRBD1	NA
CASSTDRGRYSNQPQHF	TGTGCCAGTAGTACTGACAGGGGCCGATATAGCAATCAGCCCCAGCATTTT	TRBV19	TRBJ1-5	TRBD1	NA
CASSFISGVETQYF	TGTGCCAGCAGCTTTATTAGCGGGGTGGAGACCCAGTACTTC	TRBV5-6	TRBJ2-5	TRBD2	NA
CASSQEDRGYEQYF	TGCGCCAGCAGCCAAGAGGACAGGGGCTACGAGCAGTACTTC	TRBV4-1	TRBJ2-7	TRBD1	few
CAISQGKSSPLHF	TGTGCCATCAGTCAGGGAAAATCTTCACCCCTCCACTTT	TRBV10-3	TRBJ1-6	NA	few
CATSRVEGGARETQYF	TGTGCCACCAGCAGGGTCGAAGGGGGGGCCCGAGAGACCCAGTACTTC	TRBV15	TRBJ2-5	NA	NA
CASSLWTGTGEQYF	TGCGCCAGCAGTCTCTGGACAGGGACTGGCGAGCAGTACTTC	TRBV23-1	TRBJ2-7	TRBD1	NA
CASSVGPGQIYEQYF	TGTGCCAGCAGCGTAGGCCCCGGACAGATCTACGAGCAGTACTTC	TRBV9	TRBJ2-7	NA	NA
CAWSSGSVRYSGNTIYF	TGTGCCTGGAGTTCAGGTAGCGTGAGGTACTCTGGAAACACCATATATTTT	TRBV30	TRBJ1-3	NA	NA
CSASSPVEGEKLFF	TGCAGTGCTAGTTCCCCGGTCGAGGGTGAAAAACTGTTTTTT	TRBV20-1	TRBJ1-4	NA	NA
CASSDDRAEQYF	TGTGCCAGCAGTGATGACAGGGCCGAGCAGTACTTC	TRBV9	TRBJ2-7	TRBD1	NA
CASSSGGQGGLLGGYNEQFF	TGCGCCAGCAGCTCTGGGGGACAGGGGGGACTATTAGGTGGCTACAATGAGCAGTTCTTC	TRBV5-1	TRBJ2-1	TRBD1	NA
CASSQVLATRSGANVLTF	TGTGCCAGCAGCCAAGTACTAGCCACCCGCTCTGGGGCCAACGTCCTGACTTTC	TRBV3-1/TRBV3-2	TRBJ2-6	NA	NA
CAWSVSRRGQETQYF	TGTGCCTGGAGTGTATCTAGGAGGGGACAAGAGACCCAGTACTTC	TRBV30	TRBJ2-5	NA	NA
CATSARRTDTGELFF	TGTGCCACCAGTGCCCGGCGGACAGACACCGGGGAGCTGTTTTTT	TRBV24-1	TRBJ2-2	NA	NA
CASSRTPDRLEQYF	TGTGCCAGCAGCCGAACACCGGACAGGCTCGAGCAGTACTTC	TRBV7-6	TRBJ2-7	TRBD1	once
CASSLAVGRPYEQYF	TGTGCCAGCAGCTTGGCCGTCGGGAGGCCTTACGAGCAGTACTTC	TRBV5-8	TRBJ2-7	TRBD2	NA
CASSLGSTRSYEQYF	TGTGCCAGCAGCTTAGGATCTACGCGCTCCTACGAGCAGTACTTC	TRBV11-3	TRBJ2-7	NA	NA
CAWTPDRGNSPLHF	TGTGCCTGGACCCCCGACAGGGGAAACTCACCCCTCCACTTT	TRBV30	TRBJ1-6	TRBD1	NA
CATSRDRGIEGGYTF	TGTGCCACCAGCAGAGACAGGGGGATCGAGGGTGGCTACACCTTC	TRBV15	TRBJ1-2	TRBD1	NA
CASSLLGTGAYEQYF	TGTGCCAGCAGCTTATTGGGGACAGGAGCATACGAGCAGTACTTC	TRBV7-8	TRBJ2-7	TRBD1	NA
CASSLRGTRISGNTIYF	TGCGCCAGCAGCTTGCGGGGGACGAGGATCTCTGGAAACACCATATATTTT	TRBV5-1	TRBJ1-3	NA	NA
CASQWEAGYTF	TGTGCCAGTCAGTGGGAGGCTGGCTACACCTTC	TRBV19	TRBJ1-2	NA	NA
CASSYISRPHEQYF	TGTGCCAGCAGTTATATCTCTAGGCCCCACGAGCAGTACTTC	TRBV6-5	TRBJ2-7	NA	NA
CASYITGANVLTF	TGTGCCAGCTATATAACTGGGGCCAACGTCCTGACTTTC	TRBV6-5	TRBJ2-6	NA	once
CAISGPSSGNTIYF	TGTGCCATCAGTGGACCTAGCTCTGGAAACACCATATATTTT	TRBV10-3	TRBJ1-3	NA	few
CASSIAGGKGEQYF	TGTGCCAGTAGTATAGCGGGGGGTAAGGGCGAGCAGTACTTC	TRBV19	TRBJ2-7	TRBD2	NA
CASSQDWEEYEQYF	TGTGCCAGCAGCCAAGATTGGGAGGAGTACGAGCAGTACTTC	TRBV14	TRBJ2-7	NA	NA
CASKAGGPLYEQYF	TGTGCCAGCAAAGCGGGAGGGCCTTTGTACGAGCAGTACTTC	TRBV28	TRBJ2-7	TRBD2	few
CASSLFGPNTEAFF	TGCGCCAGCAGCTTGTTTGGGCCGAACACTGAAGCTTTCTTT	TRBV5-1	TRBJ1-1	NA	NA
CASSSWTGMERDHYEQYF	TGTGCCAGCAGTTCTTGGACAGGGATGGAGCGGGACCACTACGAGCAGTACTTC	TRBV28	TRBJ2-7	NA	once
CASSLVRGGEQYF	TGTGCCAGCAGCTTGGTACGGGGGGGCGAGCAGTACTTC	TRBV5-6	TRBJ2-7	TRBD2	few
CASSYSILANSYEQYF	TGTGCCAGCAGTTACTCGATTCTAGCGAACTCCTACGAGCAGTACTTC	TRBV6-6	TRBJ2-7	NA	once
CASSFIANEAFF	TGTGCCAGCAGCTTTATAGCGAATGAAGCTTTCTTT	TRBV5-6	TRBJ1-1	NA	NA
CASSSGGNRDSYGYTF	TGTGCCAGCAGTTCAGGGGGGAACAGGGATAGCTATGGCTACACCTTC	TRBV7-2	TRBJ1-2	TRBD1	NA
CASAGTHDNSPLHF	TGTGCCAGTGCCGGGACACATGATAATTCACCCCTCCACTTT	TRBV6-5	TRBJ1-6	NA	NA
CASSLVSGYEQYF	TGTGCCAGCAGTTTAGTTAGCGGCTACGAGCAGTACTTC	TRBV27	TRBJ2-7	NA	NA
CASRDGTGSNQPQHF	TGTGCCAGCAGGGACGGGACAGGGAGCAATCAGCCCCAGCATTTT	TRBV28	TRBJ1-5	TRBD1	NA
CAWSSRNSYEQYF	TGTGCCTGGAGTTCGAGAAACTCCTACGAGCAGTACTTC	TRBV30	TRBJ2-7	NA	NA
CASLAGVNTEAFF	TGTGCCAGCTTGGCAGGGGTGAACACTGAAGCTTTCTTT	TRBV2	TRBJ1-1	NA	medium-sized
CASSLAQSEQYF	TGCGCCAGCAGCTTGGCGCAGTCCGAGCAGTACTTC	TRBV5-1	TRBJ2-7	NA	NA
CASSPGQGGNEQFF	TGCGCCAGCAGCCCGGGACAGGGAGGCAATGAGCAGTTCTTC	TRBV5-1	TRBJ2-1	TRBD1	NA
CASSPTGLQGYTF	TGTGCCAGCAGCCCGACAGGACTCCAGGGCTACACCTTC	TRBV5-6	TRBJ1-2	NA	few
CAWTGGTYEQYF	TGTGCCTGGACAGGGGGAACCTACGAGCAGTACTTC	TRBV30	TRBJ2-7	TRBD1	NA
CASSPPGNSYEQYF	TGTGCCAGCTCACCTCCAGGGAACTCCTACGAGCAGTACTTC	TRBV18	TRBJ2-7	NA	NA
CASSQGAGYEQYF	TGTGCCAGCAGCCAAGGGGCCGGCTACGAGCAGTACTTC	TRBV4-2	TRBJ2-7	NA	once
CASSHAGTNYGYTF	TGCGCCAGCAGCCACGCAGGAACTAACTATGGCTACACCTTC	TRBV4-1	TRBJ1-2	NA	NA
CASSLMGTSGRYEQYF	TGTGCCAGCAGCTTAATGGGGACTAGCGGTCGCTACGAGCAGTACTTC	TRBV7-9	TRBJ2-7	TRBD2	NA
CAISELAGGNYEQYF	TGTGCCATCAGTGAATTAGCGGGAGGGAACTACGAGCAGTACTTC	TRBV10-3	TRBJ2-7	TRBD2	NA